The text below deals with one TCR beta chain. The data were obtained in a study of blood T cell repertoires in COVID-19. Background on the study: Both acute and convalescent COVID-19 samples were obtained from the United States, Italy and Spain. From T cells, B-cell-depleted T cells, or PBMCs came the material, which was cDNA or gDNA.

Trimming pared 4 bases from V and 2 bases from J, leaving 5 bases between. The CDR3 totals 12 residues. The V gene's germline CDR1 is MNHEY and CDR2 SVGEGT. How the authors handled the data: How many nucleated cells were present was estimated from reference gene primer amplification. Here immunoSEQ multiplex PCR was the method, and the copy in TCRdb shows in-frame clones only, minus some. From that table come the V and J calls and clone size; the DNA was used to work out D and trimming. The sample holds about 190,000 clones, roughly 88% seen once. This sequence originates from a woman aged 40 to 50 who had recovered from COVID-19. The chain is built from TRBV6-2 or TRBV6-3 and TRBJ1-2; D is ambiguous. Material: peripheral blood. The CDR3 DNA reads TGTGCCAGCAGTTTAATCAACTATGGCTACACCTTC. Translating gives CASSLINYGYTF.